This T cell receptor beta chain was documented in a study of blood T cell repertoires in COVID-19. In its sample, this clone ranks as large. Trimming removed 2 bases from V and 9 bases from J, with 5 bases in between. CDR3 length: 10 amino acids. Germline V gene sequence: CDR1 SGDLS, CDR2 YYNGEE. Only in-frame clones appear in the TCRdb table, and some are missing; sequencing was by immunoSEQ multiplex PCR. Here the sample spans tens of thousands of clones, around nine tenths being singletons. Sequenced input: peripheral blood. This sequence originates from a human donor in a cohort sampled during active COVID-19. V is TRBV9 and J is TRBJ1-1; D is uncertain. CDR3 region: CASSVPKAFF. CDR3 bases: TGTGCCAGCAGCGTTCCCAAAGCTTTCTTT.